A single sample is the source of the 13 T cell receptor beta chains below, sequenced in a study of blood T cell repertoires in COVID-19. Assay used: immunoSEQ multiplex PCR; TCRdb lists only in-frame clones, some missing. The sample consists of roughly 230,000 clones, 88% of them appearing once. The specimen sequenced was peripheral blood. Receptors originate from a human donor in a cohort sampled during active COVID-19.

This chain uses TRBV5-6 with TRBJ2-3, with 8 nucleotides matching TRBD2. This CDR3 region has 16 residues. CDR1 is SGHDT, CDR2 YYEEEE, per germline. The V segment lost 2 bases and the J segment 4 bases; nucleotides outside the gene matches: 9. The DNA of the CDR3 is TGTGCCAGCAGCTTAATTGACCGGACTAGCCCAGATACGCAGTATTTT. Encoded protein: CASSLIDRTSPDTQYF.

This chain joins TRBV6-6 and TRBJ1-5; tentatively, D is TRBD1 (5 bases). The CDR3 is made up of 14 amino acids. V gave up 4 bases and J gave up 7 bases, with 14 bases separating them. Per the germline V gene, CDR1 is MNHNY and CDR2 is SVGAGI (reference sequence). This CDR3 is CASSFPGLEQPQHF. CDR3 DNA: TGTGCCAGCAGTTTTCCAGGGTTGGAACAGCCCCAGCATTTT.

J is TRBJ1-1 and V is TRBV7-9; weak D call: TRBD1 (6 bases). This CDR3 comprises 13 residues. In germline, CDR1 is SEHNR, CDR2 FQNEAQ (reference sequence). Between the trimmed V and J ends, which lost 5 bases and 5 bases, there was a span of 12 bases. This CDR3 is CASSRVGTTEAFF. CDR3 DNA: TGTGCCAGCAGCAGGGTAGGGACAACTGAAGCTTTCTTT.

This chain uses TRBV5-1 with TRBJ1-4, with TRBD1 matching 11 bases. CDR3 length: 14 amino acids. Germline V gene lookup returns CDR1 SGHRS and CDR2 YFSETQ. V shed 4 bases, J shed 8 bases, and the junction held 4 bases outside the gene matches. Here the CDR3 reads CASSAGTGGEKLFF. In nucleotides, the CDR3 is TGCGCCAGCAGCGCCGGGACAGGGGGGGAAAAACTGTTTTTT.

The chain combines TRBV5-5 with TRBJ1-2; D perhaps matches TRBD1 (5 bases). Germline V gene sequence: CDR1 SGHKS, CDR2 YYEKEE (reference sequence). Trimming stripped 0 bases from V and 0 bases from J, with 18 bases between. This CDR3 is 18 amino acids long. The CDR3 nucleotides are TGTGCCAGCAGCTTGGCCGCAGGGTGGCTGTTTGCTAACTATGGCTACACCTTC. This encodes CASSLAAGWLFANYGYTF. The variable domain in full, with the rest retrieved from reference TRBV5-5 and TRBJ1-2, is DAGVTQSPTHLIKTRGQQVTLRCSPISGHKSVSWYQQVLGQGPQFIFQYYEKEERGRGNFPDRFSARQFPNYSSELNVNALLLGDSALYLCASSLAAGWLFANYGYTFGSGTRLTVV.

This clone was found once. The V call is TRBV7-2, the J call TRBJ2-7; 7 positions match TRBD2. The germline CDR1 and CDR2 sequences are SGHTA and FQGNSA. The ends lost 3 bases at V and 2 bases at J; junction bases unmatched: 1. The CDR3 is 13 amino acids. In DNA form, the CDR3 reads TGTGCCAGCAGCTTGAGCGGGACCTACGAGCAGTACTTC. It encodes CASSLSGTYEQYF.

The chain uses TRBV10-1 and TRBJ2-7, with 7 bases fitting TRBD1. V dropped 0 bases and J dropped 2; count of bases not matched to a gene: 4. The CDR3 has 15 amino acids. Germline CDR1 and CDR2: WNHNN and SYGVQD (reference sequence). The CDR3 here is CASSESIGGAYEQYF. The CDR3 DNA reads as TGCGCCAGCAGTGAGTCGATAGGGGGCGCCTACGAGCAGTACTTC.

This clone came up a few times. The V and J genes are TRBV4-1 and TRBJ2-3; D remains ambiguous. Germline V gene data show CDR1 as MGHRA and CDR2 as YSYEKL. The ends were cut back, 5 bases at V and 4 bases at J, with 16 bases in the middle. The CDR3 is 15 residues long. The CDR3 sequence: CASSTIRYEADTQYF. The CDR3 DNA is TGCGCCAGCAGCACAATCCGGTATGAGGCAGATACGCAGTATTTT.

This chain joins TRBV24-1 and TRBJ2-3; TRBD2 agrees at 9 bases. This CDR3 contains 14 residues. Germline CDR1 is KGHDR and CDR2 is SFDVKD. V lost 8 bases and J lost 1; bases outside the gene matches: 3. The CDR3 region is CATNGGRGTDTQYF. The CDR3 coding sequence is TGTGCCACCAACGGCGGGAGGGGCACAGATACGCAGTATTTT.

This chain connects TRBV10-3 to TRBJ2-2, with TRBD2 identical over 7 bases. Trimming cost V 7 bases and J 4 bases; bases outside gene matches: 9. Germline CDR1 ENHRY, CDR2 SYGVKD. This CDR3 spans 15 amino acids. CDR3 coding DNA: TGTGCCATCAAAGAGGCGGGGGAGTTCACCGGGGAGCTGTTTTTT. It codes for CAIKEAGEFTGELFF.

The chain links TRBV24-1 to TRBJ1-5; D gene unclear. CDR1 KGHDR and CDR2 SFDVKD come from the germline V gene. Trimming took off 5 bases at V and 1 base at J, with 8 bases between the two ends. This CDR3 is 14 amino acids long. CDR3 loop: CATSGAGSNQPQHF. The CDR3 bases are TGTGCCACCAGTGGGGCAGGCAGCAATCAGCCCCAGCATTTT.

This clone was seen only a few times. The chain links TRBV29-1 to TRBJ2-6; TRBD1 is a possible D gene (6 bases). The CDR3 is made up of 13 amino acids. V was cut by 6 bases and J by 4 bases, with 10 bases left in between. From germline, CDR1 is SQVTM and CDR2 ANQGSEA. The CDR3 DNA follows: TGCAGCGTAACAGGGTCGGGGGCCAACGTCCTGACTTTC. Its translation is CSVTGSGANVLTF.

The gene calls are TRBV30 and TRBJ1-5; D remains ambiguous. Germline V gene data show CDR1 as GTSNPN and CDR2 as SVGIG (reference sequence). With 2 bases removed from V and 3 bases from J, the gap between germline ends came to 11 bases. The CDR3 is made up of 14 amino acids. This CDR3 reads CAWSLGGFNQPQHF. CDR3 in DNA: TGTGCCTGGAGTTTGGGAGGTTTCAATCAGCCCCAGCATTTT. Filled out from reference TRBV30 and TRBJ1-5, the complete variable domain reads SQTIHQWPATLVQPVGSPLSLECTVEGTSNPNLYWYRQAAGRGLQLLFYSVGIGQISSEVPQNLSASRPQDRQFILSSKKLLLSDSGFYLCAWSLGGFNQPQHFGDGTRLSIL.